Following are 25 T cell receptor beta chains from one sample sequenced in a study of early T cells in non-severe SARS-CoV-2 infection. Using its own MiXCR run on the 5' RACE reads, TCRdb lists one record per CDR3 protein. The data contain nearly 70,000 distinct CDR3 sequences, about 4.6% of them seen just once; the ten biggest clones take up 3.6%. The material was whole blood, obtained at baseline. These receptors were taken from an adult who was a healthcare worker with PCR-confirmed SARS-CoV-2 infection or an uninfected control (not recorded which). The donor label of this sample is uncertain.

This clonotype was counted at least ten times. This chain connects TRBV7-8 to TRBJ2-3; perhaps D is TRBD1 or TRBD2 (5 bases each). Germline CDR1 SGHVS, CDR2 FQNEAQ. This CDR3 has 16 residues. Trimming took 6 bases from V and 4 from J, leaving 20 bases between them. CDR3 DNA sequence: TGTGCCAGCAGGCCAGCAGGGCTAGCCCCGGCAGATACGCAGTATTTT. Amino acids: CASRPAGLAPADTQYF.

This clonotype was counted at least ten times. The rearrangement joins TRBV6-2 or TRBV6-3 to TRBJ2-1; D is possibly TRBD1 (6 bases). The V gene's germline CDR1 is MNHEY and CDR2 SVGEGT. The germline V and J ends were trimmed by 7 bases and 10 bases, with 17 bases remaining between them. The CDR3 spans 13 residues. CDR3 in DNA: TGTGCCAGCACTCCCGGGACAATCCCGGAGCAGTTCTTC. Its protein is CASTPGTIPEQFF.

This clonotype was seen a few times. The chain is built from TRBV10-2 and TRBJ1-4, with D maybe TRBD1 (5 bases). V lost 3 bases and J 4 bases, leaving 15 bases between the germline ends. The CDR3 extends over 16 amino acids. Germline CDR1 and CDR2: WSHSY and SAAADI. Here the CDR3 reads CASSDSRREGNEKLFF. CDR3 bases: TGCGCCAGCAGTGACAGTCGCAGGGAGGGTAATGAAAAACTGTTTTTT.

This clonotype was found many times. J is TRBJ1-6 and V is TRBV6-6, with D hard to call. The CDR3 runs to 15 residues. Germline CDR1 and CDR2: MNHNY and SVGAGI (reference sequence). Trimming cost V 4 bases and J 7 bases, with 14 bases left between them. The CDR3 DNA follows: TGTGCCAGCAGTTTTCTCTGGGTGGGGAATTCACCCCTCCACTTT. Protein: CASSFLWVGNSPLHF.

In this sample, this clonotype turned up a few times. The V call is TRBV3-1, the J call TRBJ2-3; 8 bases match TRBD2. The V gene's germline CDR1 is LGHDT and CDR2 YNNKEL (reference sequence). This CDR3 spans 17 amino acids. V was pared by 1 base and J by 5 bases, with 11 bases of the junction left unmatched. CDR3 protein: CASSQAGGGRFIDTQYF. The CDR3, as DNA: TGTGCCAGCAGCCAAGCCGGGGGGGGCCGGTTTATAGATACGCAGTATTTT.

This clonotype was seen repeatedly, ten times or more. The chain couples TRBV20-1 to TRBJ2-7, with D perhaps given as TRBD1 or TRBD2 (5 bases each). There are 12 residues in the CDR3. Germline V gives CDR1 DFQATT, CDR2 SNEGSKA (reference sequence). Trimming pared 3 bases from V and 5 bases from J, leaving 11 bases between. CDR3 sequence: CSARGPHHEQYF. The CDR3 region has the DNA TGCAGTGCTAGGGGACCCCACCACGAGCAGTACTTC.

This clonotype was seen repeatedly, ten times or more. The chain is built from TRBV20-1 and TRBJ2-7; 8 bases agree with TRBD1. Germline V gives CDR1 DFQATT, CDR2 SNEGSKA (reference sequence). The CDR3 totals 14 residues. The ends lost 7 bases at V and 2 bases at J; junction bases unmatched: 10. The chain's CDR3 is CSGSGQGRTYEQYF. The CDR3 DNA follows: TGCAGTGGTAGCGGACAGGGTAGAACCTACGAGCAGTACTTC.

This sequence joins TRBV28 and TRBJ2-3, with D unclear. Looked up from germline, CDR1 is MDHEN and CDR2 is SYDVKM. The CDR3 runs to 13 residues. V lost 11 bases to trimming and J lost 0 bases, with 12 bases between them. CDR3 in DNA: TGTGCCTGGGCACCCACTAGCACAGATACGCAGTATTTT. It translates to CAWAPTSTDTQYF.

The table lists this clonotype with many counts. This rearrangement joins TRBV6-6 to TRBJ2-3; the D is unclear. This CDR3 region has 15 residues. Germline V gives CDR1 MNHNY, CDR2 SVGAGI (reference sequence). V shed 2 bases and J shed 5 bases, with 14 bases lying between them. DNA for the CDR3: TGTGCCAGCAGTTACATGGTTTCGGGCGAAGATACGCAGTATTTT. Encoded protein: CASSYMVSGEDTQYF.

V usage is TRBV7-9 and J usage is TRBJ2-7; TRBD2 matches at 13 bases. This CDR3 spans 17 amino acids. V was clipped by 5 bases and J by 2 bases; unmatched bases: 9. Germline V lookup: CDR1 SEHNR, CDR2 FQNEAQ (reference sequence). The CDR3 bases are TGTGCCAGCAGCGACCCGACTAGCGGGGGGCCTACCTACGAGCAGTACTTC. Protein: CASSDPTSGGPTYEQYF.

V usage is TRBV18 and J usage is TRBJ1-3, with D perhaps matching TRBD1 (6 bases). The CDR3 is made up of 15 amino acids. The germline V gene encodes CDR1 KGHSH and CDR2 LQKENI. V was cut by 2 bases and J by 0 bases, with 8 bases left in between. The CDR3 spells CASSPGDNSGNTIYF. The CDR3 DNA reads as TGTGCCAGCTCACCAGGGGACAACTCTGGAAACACCATATATTTT. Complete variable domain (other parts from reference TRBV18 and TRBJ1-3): NAGVMQNPRHLVRRRGQEARLRCSPMKGHSHVYWYRQLPEEGLKFMVYLQKENIIDESGMPKERFSAEFPKEGPSILRIQQVVRGDSAAYFCASSPGDNSGNTIYFGEGSWLTVV.

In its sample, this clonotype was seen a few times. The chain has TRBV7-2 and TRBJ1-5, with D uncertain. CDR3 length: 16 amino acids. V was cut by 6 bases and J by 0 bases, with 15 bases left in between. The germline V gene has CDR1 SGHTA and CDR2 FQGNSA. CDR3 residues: CASSSDILLSNQPQHF. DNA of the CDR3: TGTGCCAGCAGTTCCGACATACTACTTAGCAATCAGCCCCAGCATTTT.

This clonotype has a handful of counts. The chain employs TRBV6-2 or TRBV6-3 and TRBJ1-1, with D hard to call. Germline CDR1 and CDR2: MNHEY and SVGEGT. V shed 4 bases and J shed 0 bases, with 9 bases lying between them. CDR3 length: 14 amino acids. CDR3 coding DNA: TGTGCCAGCAGTTCCTTTGTCCTGAACACTGAAGCTTTCTTT. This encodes CASSSFVLNTEAFF.

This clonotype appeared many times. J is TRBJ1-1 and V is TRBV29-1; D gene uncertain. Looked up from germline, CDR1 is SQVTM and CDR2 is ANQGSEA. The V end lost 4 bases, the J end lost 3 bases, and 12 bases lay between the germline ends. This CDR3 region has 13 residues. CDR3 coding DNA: TGCAGCGTTGCCAGGCTCAGAGACACTGAAGCTTTCTTT. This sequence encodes CSVARLRDTEAFF.

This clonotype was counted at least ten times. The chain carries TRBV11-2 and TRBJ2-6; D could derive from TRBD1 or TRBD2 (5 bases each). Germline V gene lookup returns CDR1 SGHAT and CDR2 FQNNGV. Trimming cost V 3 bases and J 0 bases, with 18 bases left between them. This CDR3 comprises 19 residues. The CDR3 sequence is CASSFGTETWSSGANVLTF. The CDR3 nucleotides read TGTGCCAGCAGCTTCGGGACCGAGACCTGGAGCTCTGGGGCCAACGTCCTGACTTTC.

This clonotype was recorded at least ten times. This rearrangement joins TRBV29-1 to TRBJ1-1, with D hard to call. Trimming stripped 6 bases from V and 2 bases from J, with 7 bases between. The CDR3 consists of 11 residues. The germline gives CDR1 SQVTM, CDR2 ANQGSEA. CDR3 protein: CSVAINTEAFF. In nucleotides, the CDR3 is TGCAGCGTGGCAATTAACACTGAAGCTTTCTTT.

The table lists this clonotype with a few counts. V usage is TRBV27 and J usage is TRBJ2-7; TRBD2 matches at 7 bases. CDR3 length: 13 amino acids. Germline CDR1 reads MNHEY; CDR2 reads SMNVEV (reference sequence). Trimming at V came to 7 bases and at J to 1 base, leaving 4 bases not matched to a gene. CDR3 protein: CASMGGASYEQYF. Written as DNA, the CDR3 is TGTGCCAGCATGGGAGGGGCTTCCTACGAGCAGTACTTC.

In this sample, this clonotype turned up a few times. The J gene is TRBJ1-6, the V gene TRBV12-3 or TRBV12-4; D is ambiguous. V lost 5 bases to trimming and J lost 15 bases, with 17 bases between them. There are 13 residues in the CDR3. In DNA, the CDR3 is TGTGCCAGCAGTCCGCGAAGTTTATTTGGCCTCCACTTT. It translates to CASSPRSLFGLHF.

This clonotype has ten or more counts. The CDR3 nucleotides read TGCGCCAGCAGCCAATGGGGTCGGGAAAAACTGTTTTTT. Translating it yields CASSQWGREKLFF. The rearrangement joins TRBV4-1 to TRBJ1-4; no clear D gene. The CDR3 consists of 13 residues. Germline values: CDR1 MGHRA, CDR2 YSYEKL. The V end lost 2 bases, the J end lost 8 bases, and 9 bases lay between the germline ends.

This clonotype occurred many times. CDR3 residues: CASRTQGSHNQPQHF. DNA for the CDR3: TGTGCCAGTAGAACACAGGGGAGTCACAATCAGCCCCAGCATTTT. The V gene is TRBV19, the J gene TRBJ1-5, with TRBD1 matching over 7 bases. The CDR3 totals 15 residues. Germline V gene sequence: CDR1 LNHDA, CDR2 SQIVND (reference sequence). The trim removed 6 bases at V and 3 bases at J, leaving 8 bases unmatched.

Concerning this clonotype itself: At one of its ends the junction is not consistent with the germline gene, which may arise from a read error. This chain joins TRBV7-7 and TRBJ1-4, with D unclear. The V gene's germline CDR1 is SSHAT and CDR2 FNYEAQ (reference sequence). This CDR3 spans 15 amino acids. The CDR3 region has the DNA TGTGCTAGCAGCCCTACATCTGGAACTAATGAAAAACTGTTTTTT. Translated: CASSPTSGTNEKLFF.

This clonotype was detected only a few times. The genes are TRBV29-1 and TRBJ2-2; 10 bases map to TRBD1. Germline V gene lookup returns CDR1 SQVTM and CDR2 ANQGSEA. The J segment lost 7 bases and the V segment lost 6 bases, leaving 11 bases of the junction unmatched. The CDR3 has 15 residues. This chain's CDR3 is CSVVPGQGGIGELFF. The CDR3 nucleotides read TGCAGCGTCGTACCCGGACAGGGGGGAATCGGGGAGCTGTTTTTT.

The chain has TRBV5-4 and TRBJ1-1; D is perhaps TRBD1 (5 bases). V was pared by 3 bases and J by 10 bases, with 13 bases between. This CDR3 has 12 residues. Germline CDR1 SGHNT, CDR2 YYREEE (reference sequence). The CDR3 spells CASSWGGVGAFF. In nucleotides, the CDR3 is TGTGCCAGCAGCTGGGGGGGAGTAGGAGCTTTCTTT.

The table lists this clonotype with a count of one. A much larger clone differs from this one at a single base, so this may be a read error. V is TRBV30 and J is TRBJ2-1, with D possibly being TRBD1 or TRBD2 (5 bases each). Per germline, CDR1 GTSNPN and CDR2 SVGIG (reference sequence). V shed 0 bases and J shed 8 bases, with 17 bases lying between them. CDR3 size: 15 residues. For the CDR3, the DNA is TGTGCCTGGAGTGTGGGGACCTATCGAAACGATGAGCAGTTCTTC. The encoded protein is CAWSVGTYRNDEQFF.

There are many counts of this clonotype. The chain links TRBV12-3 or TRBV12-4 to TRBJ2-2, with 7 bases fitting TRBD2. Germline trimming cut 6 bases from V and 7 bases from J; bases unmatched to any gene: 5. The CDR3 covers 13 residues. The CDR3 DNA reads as TGTGCCAGCAGCCAGGGAGGGGTCGGGGAGCTGTTTTTT. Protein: CASSQGGVGELFF.